Reported below is one T cell receptor beta chain. Its specificity is not known. CDR1 MNHNS and CDR2 SASEGT come from the germline V gene. V dropped 1 base and J dropped 3; count of bases not matched to a gene: 5. The CDR3 has 15 residues. TCRdb keeps only in-frame clones here, not all; method: immunoSEQ multiplex PCR. The sample lists around 94,000 clones; over 60% were seen once. The record originates from a study of Ad26.COV2.S vaccination and SARS-CoV-2 variants. Overall study results and limits: Quantification of TCR breadth and depth may have yielded underestimates of total T cell responses. People who got the vaccine had more spike-specific TCR breadth than people who got placebo.

The sequence came from a human donor who had recovered from COVID-19. This specimen was peripheral blood, taken after recovery from COVID-19. The chain has TRBV6-1 and TRBJ1-2, with 7 nucleotides matching TRBD1. CDR3 sequence: CASSEGQGSYYGYTF. The DNA of the CDR3 is TGTGCCAGCAGTGAAGGACAGGGTTCGTACTATGGCTACACCTTC.